This T cell receptor (beta chain) appears in the sequencing data of a study of OX40 agonist ivuxolimab in advanced cancers. Study-wide results and limits: On average, CD8+ T cells showed a greater number of expanded clones than CD4+. CD4+ and CD8+ blood T cells expanded clonally by week 6 at 0.1 to 3.0 mg/kg. Low normalized T-cell clonal expansion also characterized some of the nonresponders.

V lost 3 bases, J lost 3 bases, and 15 bases lay in between. Germline values: CDR1 SGHAT, CDR2 FQNNGV. CDR3 size: 15 residues. Regarding this clone: The antigen is undetermined.

Sequencing used immunoSEQ multiplex PCR; TCRdb keeps in-frame clones, though not all of them. The sample shows approximately 100,000 clones, 90% of them seen only once. The origin of this receptor is an adult with an advanced solid tumor such as melanoma, head and neck, liver or kidney cancer. The source material was CD4+ or CD8+ T cells sorted from blood, sampled in a trial of the OX40 agonist ivuxolimab. The chain links TRBV11-2 to TRBJ2-7; TRBD2 might be the D (6 bases). The CDR3 nucleotides are TGTGCCAGCAGCTTTGGGGGGAGTCGTGTCTACGAGCAGTACTTC. It codes for CASSFGGSRVYEQYF.